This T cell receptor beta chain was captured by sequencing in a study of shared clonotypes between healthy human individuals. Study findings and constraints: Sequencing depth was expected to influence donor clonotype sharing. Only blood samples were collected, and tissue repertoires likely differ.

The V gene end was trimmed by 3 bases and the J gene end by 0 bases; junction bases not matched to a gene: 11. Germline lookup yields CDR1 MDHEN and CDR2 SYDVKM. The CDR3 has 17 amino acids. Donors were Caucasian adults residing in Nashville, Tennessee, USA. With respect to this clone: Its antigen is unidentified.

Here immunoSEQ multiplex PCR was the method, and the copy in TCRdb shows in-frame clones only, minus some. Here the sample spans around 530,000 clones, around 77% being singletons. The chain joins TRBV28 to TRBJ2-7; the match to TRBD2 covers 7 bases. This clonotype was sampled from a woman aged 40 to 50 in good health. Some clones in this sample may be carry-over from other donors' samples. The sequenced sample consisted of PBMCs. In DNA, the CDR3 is TGTGCCAGCAGTTTTCGTCGGCTAGCGGCATTCTCCTACGAGCAGTACTTC. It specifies CASSFRRLAAFSYEQYF.